This TCR beta chain emerged from a study of T cell changes during pregnancy in multiple sclerosis. Germline loops: CDR1 SGHTA, CDR2 FQGNSA. The CDR3 covers 20 residues. Germline trimming cut 0 bases from V and 7 bases from J; bases unmatched to any gene: 17. Method: immunoSEQ multiplex PCR; TCRdb's copy keeps in-frame clones and lacks some. Of around 95,000 clones in the sample, 92% were seen once. Sequences were derived from peripheral blood, sampled after pregnancy. The genes are TRBV7-2 and TRBJ2-2, with 10 bases lining up with TRBD2. This clonotype was obtained from a female donor in good health, enrolled as a control in a pregnancy study. CDR3 sequence: CASSLAEVDKREGPIGELFF. In nucleotides, the CDR3 is TGTGCCAGCAGCTTAGCTGAGGTGGACAAGCGGGAGGGCCCTATCGGGGAGCTGTTTTTT.